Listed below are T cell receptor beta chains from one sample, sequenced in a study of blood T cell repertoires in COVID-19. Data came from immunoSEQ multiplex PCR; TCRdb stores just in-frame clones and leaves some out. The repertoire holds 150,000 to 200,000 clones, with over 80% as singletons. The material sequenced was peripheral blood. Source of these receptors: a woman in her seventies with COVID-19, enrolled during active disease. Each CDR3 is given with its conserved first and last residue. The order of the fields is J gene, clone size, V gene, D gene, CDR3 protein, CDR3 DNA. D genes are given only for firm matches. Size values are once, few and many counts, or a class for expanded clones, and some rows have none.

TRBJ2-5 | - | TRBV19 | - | CASSARLQETQYF | TGTGCCAGTAGTGCCCGACTGCAAGAGACCCAGTACTTC
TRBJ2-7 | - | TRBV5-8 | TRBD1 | CASSLVGTGGIEQYF | TGTGCCAGCAGCTTGGTTGGGACAGGGGGCATCGAGCAGTACTTC
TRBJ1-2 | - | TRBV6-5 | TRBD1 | CASRKGQNYGYTF | TGTGCCAGCAGAAAGGGACAGAACTATGGCTACACCTTC
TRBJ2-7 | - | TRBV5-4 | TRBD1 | CASSIGQGSWDYEQYF | TGTGCCAGCAGCATTGGACAGGGTTCATGGGACTACGAGCAGTACTTC
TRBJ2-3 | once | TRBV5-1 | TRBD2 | CASASFAGGGDTQYF | TGCGCCAGCGCCTCCTTTGCGGGAGGGGGAGATACGCAGTATTTT
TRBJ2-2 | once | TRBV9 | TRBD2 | CASSGGAGGPSTGELFF | TGTGCCAGCAGCGGGGGAGCGGGAGGGCCTAGCACCGGGGAGCTGTTTTTT
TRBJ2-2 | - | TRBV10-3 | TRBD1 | CAITSGTGGDTGELFF | TGTGCCATCACCTCCGGGACAGGGGGCGACACCGGGGAGCTGTTTTTT
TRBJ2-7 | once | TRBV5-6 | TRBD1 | CASSEPGQRSSYEQYF | TGTGCCAGCAGCGAGCCGGGACAGAGGAGCTCCTACGAGCAGTACTTC
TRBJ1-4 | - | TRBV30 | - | CAWSTGLATNEKLFF | TGTGCCTGGAGTACAGGGTTGGCGACTAATGAAAAACTGTTTTTT
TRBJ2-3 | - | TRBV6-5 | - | CASSYAGPRGTDTQYF | TGTGCCAGCAGTTACGCGGGACCGCGGGGCACAGATACGCAGTATTTT
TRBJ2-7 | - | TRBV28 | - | CASSRAGSTYEQYF | TGTGCCAGCAGTCGCGCGGGGAGCACCTACGAGCAGTACTTC
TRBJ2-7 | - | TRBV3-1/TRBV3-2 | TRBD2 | CASSQSWREGRYEQYF | TGTGCCAGCAGCCAATCTTGGCGGGAGGGCCGGTACGAGCAGTACTTC
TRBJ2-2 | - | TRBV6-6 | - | CATFPPGSTGELFF | TGTGCCACCTTTCCGCCCGGGAGTACCGGGGAGCTGTTTTTT
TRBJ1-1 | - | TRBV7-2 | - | CASSPRQAGNTEAFF | TGTGCCAGCAGCCCAAGACAGGCGGGGAACACTGAAGCTTTCTTT
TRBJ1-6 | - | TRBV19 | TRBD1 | CASSIVGTANSPLHF | TGTGCCAGTAGTATAGTTGGGACAGCGAATTCACCCCTCCACTTT
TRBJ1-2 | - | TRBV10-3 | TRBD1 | CAISDPPQGAVGYTF | TGTGCCATCAGTGATCCCCCCCAGGGGGCAGTAGGCTACACCTTC
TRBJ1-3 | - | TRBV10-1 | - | CASSLSSGNTIYF | TGCGCCAGCAGCCTCAGCTCTGGAAACACCATATATTTT
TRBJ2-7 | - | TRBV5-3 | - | CALPVPCYEQYF | TGCGCACTCCCGGTTCCCTGCTACGAGCAGTACTTC
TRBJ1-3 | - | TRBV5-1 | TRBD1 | CASSPGDRDSGNTIYF | TGCGCCAGCAGCCCCGGGGACAGAGACTCTGGAAACACCATATATTTT
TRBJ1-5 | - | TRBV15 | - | CATSRGGGNQPQHF | TGTGCCACCAGCAGAGGGGGAGGTAATCAGCCCCAGCATTTT